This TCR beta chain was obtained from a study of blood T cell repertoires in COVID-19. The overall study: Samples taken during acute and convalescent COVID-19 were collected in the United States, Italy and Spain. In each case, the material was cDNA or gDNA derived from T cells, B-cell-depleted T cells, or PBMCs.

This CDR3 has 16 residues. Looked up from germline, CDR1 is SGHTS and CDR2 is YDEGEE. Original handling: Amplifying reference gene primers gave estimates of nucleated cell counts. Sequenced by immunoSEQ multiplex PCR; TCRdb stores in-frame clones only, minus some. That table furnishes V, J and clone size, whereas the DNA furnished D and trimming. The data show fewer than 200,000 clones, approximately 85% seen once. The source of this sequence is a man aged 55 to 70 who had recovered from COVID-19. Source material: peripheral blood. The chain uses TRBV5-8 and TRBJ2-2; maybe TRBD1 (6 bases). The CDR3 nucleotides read TGTGCAGTCAAGTGGGGGCCGGGTTATAATGCCGGGGAGCTGTTTTTT. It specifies CAVKWGPGYNAGELFF.